The clone carrying this T cell receptor (beta chain) was observed many times. As yet, its antigen is unknown. This specimen comes from a study of T-cell reconstitution after alpha-beta-depleted transplantation in children. The study's findings and limits: The authors attributed T-cell counts and diversity one year after transplant mostly to newly produced T cells. In patients about two months after transplant, alpha-beta T cells reportedly arose from several hundred expanded graft clones. There were some patients whose high TCRbeta diversity at day 60 came from surviving recipient T cells and thymic progenitors.

Trimming removed 0 bases from V and 4 bases from J; junction bases left unmatched: 20. The CDR3 is 22 amino acids. CDR1 and CDR2 (germline): MNHEY, SVGEGT. For TCRbeta, the library was prepared with unique molecular identifiers. TCRdb passed the PCR reads through MiXCR, listing each CDR3 protein once. The sample records 30,000 or so distinct CDR3 sequences, around 7% being singletons. This receptor was identified in a child under two years old who had a stem cell transplant for acute myeloid leukemia, so the T cells may come from the graft donor. The sample consisted of peripheral blood, taken 60 days after TCRalphabeta/CD19-depleted stem cell transplant. The rearrangement joins TRBV6-2 or TRBV6-3 to TRBJ2-1, with TRBD2 matching over 11 bases. CDR3 nucleotides: TGTGCCAGCAGTTACTCGATTAAATTCGGGTCTAGCGGGGGGAGAATATACAATGAGCAGTTCTTC. This codes for CASSYSIKFGSSGGRIYNEQFF.